This entry concerns a single TCR beta chain. Germline CDR1 is SGHTS and CDR2 is YDEGEE. The germline V and J ends were trimmed by 1 base and 2 bases, with 9 bases remaining between them. CDR3 length: 15 residues. Libraries were prepared by immunoSEQ multiplex PCR; TCRdb keeps only in-frame clonotypes and omits some of them. The data hold some 350,000 clones, with roughly 89% observed a single time. This sample was included in a study of blood T cell repertoires in COVID-19. The gene calls are TRBV5-8 and TRBJ1-4; D unresolved. Sequenced sample: peripheral blood. The receptor was derived from a man between 18 and 35 years old with active or convalescent COVID-19. The CDR3 sequence is CASSLFSSTNEKLFF. The CDR3 coding sequence is TGTGCCAGCAGCTTGTTTAGCTCGACTAATGAAAAACTGTTTTTT.